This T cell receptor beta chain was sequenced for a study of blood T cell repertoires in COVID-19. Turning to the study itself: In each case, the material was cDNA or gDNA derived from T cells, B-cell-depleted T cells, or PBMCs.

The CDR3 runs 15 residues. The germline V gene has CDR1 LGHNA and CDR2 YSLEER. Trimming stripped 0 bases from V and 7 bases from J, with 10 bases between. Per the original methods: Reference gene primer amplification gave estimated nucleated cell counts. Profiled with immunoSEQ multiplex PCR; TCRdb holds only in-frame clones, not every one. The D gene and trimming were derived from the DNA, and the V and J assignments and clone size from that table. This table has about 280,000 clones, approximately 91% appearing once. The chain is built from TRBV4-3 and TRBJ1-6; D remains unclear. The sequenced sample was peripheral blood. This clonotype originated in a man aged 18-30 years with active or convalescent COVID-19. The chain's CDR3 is CASSQDLRRNSPLHF. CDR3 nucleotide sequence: TGCGCCAGCAGCCAAGACCTAAGGAGGAATTCACCCCTCCACTTT.